Detailed here is one TCR beta chain. Its antigen remains undetermined. Per-base qualities were not stored, and no clone one base away is much larger. From cysteine to phenylalanine, the CDR3 is 17 amino acids long. The read is trimmed to its CDR3 DNA, 51 bases read in frame from base 1. After removal of 4 bases from V and 4 bases from J, the junction retains 10 bases not matched to a gene. The germline V gene (reference sequence) supplies CDR1 LGHDT and CDR2 YNNKEL. This specimen belongs to a study of Ad26.COV2.S vaccination and SARS-CoV-2 variants (dated by TCRdb to the early 2020s). The study in broad terms: Vaccine-arm donors were drawn from COV1001, a multicentre, randomized, double-blind, placebo-controlled phase I-IIa trial of Ad26.COV2.S in healthy adults. Ad26.COV2.S was administered intramuscularly at 5 x 10^10 or 1 x 10^11 viral particles, either as a single shot or as two shots given 56 days apart. TCRbeta repertoire sequencing served as the tool for gauging how specific and how broad the SARS-CoV-2-reactive T cell receptors were following Ad26.COV2.S vaccination. A total of 32 samples were included in the TCR-sequenced set, comprising roughly 19 Ad26.COV2.S vaccine recipients, 5 placebo recipients and 8 SARS-CoV-2 convalescent individuals. Trial participants were randomized into five groups of five, in which low-dose or high-dose Ad26.COV2.S was given once or twice, or placebo was given on both occasions. Blinding of investigators to trial group allocation was maintained during experiments and outcome assessment.

The investigation overall reported the following: Ad26.COV2.S recipients had higher spike-specific TCR breadth than placebo recipients (P = 0.0014). Substantial breadth of spike-specific CD8+ and CD4+ T cell responses was reported after vaccination. Non-spike TCR breadth was comparable between vaccine and placebo recipients, consistent with the vaccine containing only spike. The study was not powered for comparison of responses between vaccine doses or regimens. It was noted by the authors that total T cell responses may have been underestimated by the TCR breadth and depth analyses.

TCRbeta CDR3 regions were sequenced with the immunoSEQ Assay. After extraction, genomic DNA underwent amplification by bias-controlled multiplex PCR, followed by high-throughput sequencing. In the paper's pipeline: Collapsing and filtering of sequences were performed to quantify the absolute abundance of each unique TCRbeta CDR3 region. Usable DNA was measured by amplifying reference genes present in all nucleated cells, and TCRbeta template counts were normalized to that usable DNA to estimate T cell fraction. Repertoire TCRs were annotated as SARS-CoV-2-specific when V gene, CDR3 amino acid sequence and J gene were exactly matched to a known reactive TCR set. The reference SARS-CoV-2 TCR set came from MIRA and was filtered for enrichment in COVID-19-positive ImmuneCODE repertoires, removing public or cross-reactive TCRs. Based on the MIRA antigens, annotated TCRs were further analysed at the level of specific ORF or position within ORF. Breadth was defined as annotated unique rearrangements over total unique productive rearrangements; depth was the summed frequency of those rearrangements. Two-sided Wilcoxon rank-sum tests were applied when comparing TCR breadth between groups. TCRdb took this table from immuneACCESS and kept in-frame rearrangements with V and J called. Such tables lack part of the clones; where checked against another copy, unresolved V genes explain under half of the gap, and the rest is unexplained. V, J and clone size derive from that table, while D and trimming were established from the DNA sequence. In all, the sample holds some 300,000 clones, and 85% of those were seen once. The ten largest clonotypes hold approximately 2.2% of the sample.

The treatment or condition label for this specimen denotes: about 20 received Ad26.COV2.S at low or high dose, single or two shots; about 5 received placebo; per-sample allocation not given. Repertoires of vaccine and placebo recipients were sequenced from samples collected on day 63 after the first injection. Between 29 July and 7 August 2020, Cohort 1b enrolled 25 adults aged 18-55 years at one site in Boston, USA. Ad26.COV2.S was a replication-incompetent adenovirus type 26 vector that expressed a prefusion-stabilized SARS-CoV-2 spike protein derived from the original Wuhan strain. This clonotype was sampled from a person aged 18-65 years who received the Ad26.COV2.S COVID-19 vaccine or a placebo. Sequences were derived from peripheral blood, sampled in a trial of Ad26.COV2.S vaccine versus placebo. The chain is encoded by TRBV3-1 (or the pseudogene TRBV3-2) joined to TRBJ2-6; 7 central nucleotides agree with TRBD1. The nucleotides are TGTGCCAGCAGCCGAGGACAGGTTTTGTCCGGGGCCAACGTCCTGACTTTC. It is translated as CASSRGQVLSGANVLTF.